This paragraph covers one T cell receptor (beta chain) sequence. The data were obtained in a study of OX40 agonist ivuxolimab in advanced cancers. The overall study: Head and neck, renal cell, melanoma or hepatocellular carcinoma were the cancers that dose-escalation patients had.

Measured with immunoSEQ multiplex PCR; TCRdb has only the in-frame clones, and not every one. Of some 90,000 clones in the sample, 87% were seen once. Germline assignment: CDR1 SGHTA and CDR2 FQGNSA. The length of the CDR3 is 16 residues. The V end lost 2 bases, the J end lost 0 bases, and 11 bases lay between the germline ends. V usage is TRBV7-2 and J usage is TRBJ1-3, with D possibly TRBD1 on 5 matching bases. This material consisted of CD4+ or CD8+ T cells sorted from blood, taken in a trial of the OX40 agonist ivuxolimab. The TCR was taken from an adult with an advanced solid tumor such as melanoma, head and neck, liver or kidney cancer. The CDR3 DNA is TGTGCCAGCAGCTTAACTGGGGCGAGCTCTGGAAACACCATATATTTT. As protein: CASSLTGASSGNTIYF. The whole variable domain, remainder taken from reference TRBV7-2 and TRBJ1-3, is GAGVSQSPSNKVTEKGKDVELRCDPISGHTALYWYRQSLGQGLEFLIYFQGNSAPDKSGLPSDRFSAERTGGSVSTLTIQRTQQEDSAVYLCASSLTGASSGNTIYFGEGSWLTVV.